This T cell receptor (beta chain) was retrieved from a study of neoadjuvant anti-PD-1 for oral cavity cancer. The time point: after neoadjuvant nivolumab, at surgical resection. Germline values: CDR1 MNHEY, CDR2 SVGAGI. The CDR3 length is 15 residues. With 5 bases removed from V and 6 bases from J, the gap between germline ends came to 20 bases. Sequencing was performed with immunoSEQ multiplex PCR; in TCRdb, only in-frame clones are kept and a portion is missing. Of about 68,000 clones in the sample, roughly 84% were seen once. Specimen: PBMCs, collected after nivolumab (anti-PD-1) treatment. The receptor's source is a person between 40 and 80 years old with oral cavity squamous cell carcinoma. The chain recombines TRBV6-5 with TRBJ2-7; tentatively, D is TRBD1 (8 bases). In DNA, the CDR3 is TGTGCCAGCAGTACAGGGGGACTAAGGGGAAGCGAGCAGTACTTC. This translates into CASSTGGLRGSEQYF.